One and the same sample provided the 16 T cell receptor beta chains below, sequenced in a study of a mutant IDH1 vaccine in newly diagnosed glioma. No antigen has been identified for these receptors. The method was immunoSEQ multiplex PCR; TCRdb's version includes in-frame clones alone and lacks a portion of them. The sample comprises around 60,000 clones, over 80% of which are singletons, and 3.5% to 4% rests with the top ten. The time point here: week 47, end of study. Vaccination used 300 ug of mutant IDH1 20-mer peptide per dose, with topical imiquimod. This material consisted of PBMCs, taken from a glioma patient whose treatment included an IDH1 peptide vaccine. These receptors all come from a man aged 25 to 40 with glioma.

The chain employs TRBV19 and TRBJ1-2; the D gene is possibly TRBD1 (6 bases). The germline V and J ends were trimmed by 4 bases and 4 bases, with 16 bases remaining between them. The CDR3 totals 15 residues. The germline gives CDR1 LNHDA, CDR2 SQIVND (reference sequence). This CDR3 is CASSKGTPHLYGYTF. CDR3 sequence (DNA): TGTGCCAGTAGTAAGGGGACACCCCACCTCTATGGCTACACCTTC.

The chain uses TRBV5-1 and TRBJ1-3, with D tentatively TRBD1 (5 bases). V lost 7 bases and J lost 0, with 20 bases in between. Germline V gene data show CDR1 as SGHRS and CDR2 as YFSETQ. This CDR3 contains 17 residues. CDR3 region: CASGRDSLSSSGNTIYF. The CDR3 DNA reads TGCGCCAGCGGCCGGGACTCCCTTTCGAGCTCTGGAAACACCATATATTTT.

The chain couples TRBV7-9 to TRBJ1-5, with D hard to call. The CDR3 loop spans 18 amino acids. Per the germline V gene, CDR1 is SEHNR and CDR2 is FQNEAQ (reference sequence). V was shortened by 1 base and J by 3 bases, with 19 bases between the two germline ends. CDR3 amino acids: CASSLGVFGADFNQPQHF. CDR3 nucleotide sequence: TGTGCCAGCAGCTTAGGGGTATTTGGAGCAGATTTCAATCAGCCCCAGCATTTT.

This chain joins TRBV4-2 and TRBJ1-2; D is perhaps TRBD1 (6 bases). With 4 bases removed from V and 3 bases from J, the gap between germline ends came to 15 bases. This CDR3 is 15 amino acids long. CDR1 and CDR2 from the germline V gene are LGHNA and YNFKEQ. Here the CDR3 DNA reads TGTGCCAGCAGCCGATACCGACAGGCTGACTATGGCTACACCTTC. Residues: CASSRYRQADYGYTF.

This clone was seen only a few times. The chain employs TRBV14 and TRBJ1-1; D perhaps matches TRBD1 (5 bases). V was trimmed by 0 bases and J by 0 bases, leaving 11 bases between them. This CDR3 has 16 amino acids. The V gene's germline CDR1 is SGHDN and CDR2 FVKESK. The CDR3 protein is CASSQDRDVMNTEAFF. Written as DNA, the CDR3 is TGTGCCAGCAGCCAAGACAGGGACGTCATGAACACTGAAGCTTTCTTT.

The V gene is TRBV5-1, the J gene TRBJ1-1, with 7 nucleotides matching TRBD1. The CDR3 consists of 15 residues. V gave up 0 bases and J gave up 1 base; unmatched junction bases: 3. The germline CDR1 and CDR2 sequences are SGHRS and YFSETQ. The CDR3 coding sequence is TGCGCCAGCAGCTTGGCGACAGGGACGAACACTGAAGCTTTCTTT. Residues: CASSLATGTNTEAFF.

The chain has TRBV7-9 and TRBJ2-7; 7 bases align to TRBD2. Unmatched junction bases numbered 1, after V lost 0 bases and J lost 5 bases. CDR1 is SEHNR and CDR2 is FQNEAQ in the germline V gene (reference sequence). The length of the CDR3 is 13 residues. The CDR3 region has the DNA TGTGCCAGCAGCTTAGCGCGGGGGAACGAGCAGTACTTC. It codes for CASSLARGNEQYF.

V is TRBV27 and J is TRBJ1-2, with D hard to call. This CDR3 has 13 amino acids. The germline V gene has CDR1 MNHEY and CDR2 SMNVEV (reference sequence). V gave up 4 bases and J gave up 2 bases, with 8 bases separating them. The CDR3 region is CASSWAGNYGYTF. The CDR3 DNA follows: TGTGCCAGCAGTTGGGCAGGAAACTATGGCTACACCTTC.

Here the CDR3 DNA reads TGCGCCAGCAGCTTTGTGGAGGATACGCAGTATTTT. It is translated as CASSFVEDTQYF. The chain has TRBV5-1 and TRBJ2-3, with D hard to call. Germline loops: CDR1 SGHRS, CDR2 YFSETQ. CDR3 length: 12 amino acids. The V end lost 2 bases, the J end lost 6 bases, and 7 bases lay between the germline ends.

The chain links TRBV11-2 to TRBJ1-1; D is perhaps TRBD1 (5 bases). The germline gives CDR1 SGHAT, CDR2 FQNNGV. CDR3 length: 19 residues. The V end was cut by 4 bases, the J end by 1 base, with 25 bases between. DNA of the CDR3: TGTGCCAGCAGCTCTGAGGGCGGCGGCAGAGAGCAGGGGAACACTGAAGCTTTCTTT. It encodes CASSSEGGGREQGNTEAFF.

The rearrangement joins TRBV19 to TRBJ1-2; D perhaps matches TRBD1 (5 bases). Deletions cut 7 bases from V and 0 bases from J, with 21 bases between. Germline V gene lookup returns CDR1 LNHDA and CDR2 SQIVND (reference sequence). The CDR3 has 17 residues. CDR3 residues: CASKELGQPTSNYGYTF. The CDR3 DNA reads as TGTGCCAGTAAAGAACTAGGACAACCCACGTCTAACTATGGCTACACCTTC.

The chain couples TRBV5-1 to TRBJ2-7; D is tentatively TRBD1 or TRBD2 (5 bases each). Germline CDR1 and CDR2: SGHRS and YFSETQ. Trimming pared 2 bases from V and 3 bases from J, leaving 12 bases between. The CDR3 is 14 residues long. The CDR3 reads CASSFSGTNYEQYF. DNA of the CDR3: TGCGCCAGCAGCTTCTCAGGGACGAACTACGAGCAGTACTTC.

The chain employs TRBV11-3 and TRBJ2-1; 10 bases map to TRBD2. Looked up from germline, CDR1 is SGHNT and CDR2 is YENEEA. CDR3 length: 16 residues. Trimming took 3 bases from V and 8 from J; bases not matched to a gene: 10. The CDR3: CASSLGLALGKDEQFF. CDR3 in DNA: TGTGCCAGCAGCTTGGGACTAGCGCTCGGGAAGGATGAGCAGTTCTTC. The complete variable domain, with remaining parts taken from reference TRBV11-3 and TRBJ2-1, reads EAGVVQSPRYKIIEKKQPVAFWCNPISGHNTLYWYLQNLGQGPELLIRYENEEAVDDSQLPKDRFSAERLKGVDSTLKIQPAELGDSAVYLCASSLGLALGKDEQFFGPGTRLTVL.

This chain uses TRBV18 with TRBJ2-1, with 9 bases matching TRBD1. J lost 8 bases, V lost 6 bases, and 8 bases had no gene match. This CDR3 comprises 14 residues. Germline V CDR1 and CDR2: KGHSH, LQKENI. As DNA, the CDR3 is TGTGCCAGCTCGGGGGACAGGGTAAAGCATGAGCAGTTCTTC. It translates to CASSGDRVKHEQFF. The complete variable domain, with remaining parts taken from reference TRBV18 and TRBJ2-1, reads NAGVMQNPRHLVRRRGQEARLRCSPMKGHSHVYWYRQLPEEGLKFMVYLQKENIIDESGMPKERFSAEFPKEGPSILRIQQVVRGDSAAYFCASSGDRVKHEQFFGPGTRLTVL.

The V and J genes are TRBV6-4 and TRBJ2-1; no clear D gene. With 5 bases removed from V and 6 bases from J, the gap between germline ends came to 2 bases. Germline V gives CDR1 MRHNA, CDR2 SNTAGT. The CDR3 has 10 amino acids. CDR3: CASSLNEQFF. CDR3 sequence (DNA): TGTGCCAGCAGTCTCAATGAGCAGTTCTTC.

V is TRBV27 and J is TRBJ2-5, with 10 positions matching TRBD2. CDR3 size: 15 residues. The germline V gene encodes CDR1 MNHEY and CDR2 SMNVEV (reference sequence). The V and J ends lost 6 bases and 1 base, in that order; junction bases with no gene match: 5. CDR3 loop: CASSGAGGPQETQYF. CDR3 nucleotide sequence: TGTGCCAGCAGCGGAGCGGGGGGGCCCCAAGAGACCCAGTACTTC.